These T cell receptor beta chains were read from a single sample in a study of PD-1 blockade in classical Hodgkin lymphoma. Clones were sequenced by immunoSEQ multiplex PCR, and TCRdb holds only the in-frame ones, with some missing. The profile shows 64,000 or so clones, 91% of them singletons. Material: peripheral blood mononuclear cells (PBMCs), obtained before the fourth cycle of nivolumab. All receptors come from a human donor with classical Hodgkin lymphoma. CDR3s include the opening cysteine and the closing phenylalanine or tryptophan. Fields, in order: clone size, V gene, J gene, D gene, CDR3 protein, CDR3 DNA. A D gene is named only where the DNA matches it firmly. Clone size is not always given. Where it is, it says once, few, many or a class for expanded clones.

>NA|TRBV5-6|TRBJ1-1|NA
CASSSALYEAFF
TGTGCCAGCAGCTCAGCACTTTACGAAGCTTTCTTT
>NA|TRBV6-1|TRBJ1-2|NA
CASSEAGRGVLYGYTF
TGTGCCAGCAGTGAAGCGGGGCGAGGCGTGCTCTATGGCTACACCTTC
>NA|TRBV6-4|TRBJ2-7|TRBD2
CASPRLADFYEQYF
TGTGCCAGCCCCCGGCTAGCGGACTTCTACGAGCAGTACTTC
>NA|TRBV30|TRBJ2-7|TRBD2
CAWSGLAGMEQYF
TGTGCCTGGAGCGGACTAGCGGGGATGGAGCAGTACTTC
>once|TRBV5-1|TRBJ1-1|NA
CASSSTAGKAMNTEAFF
TGCGCCAGCAGCTCAACCGCAGGGAAGGCTATGAACACTGAAGCTTTCTTT
>NA|TRBV7-2|TRBJ2-3|TRBD2
CASSLGGGLPSTDTQYF
TGTGCCAGCAGCTTAGGCGGGGGGCTACCTAGCACAGATACGCAGTATTTT
>NA|TRBV9|TRBJ2-7|TRBD2
CASSVSGGSSYEQYF
TGTGCCAGCAGCGTCAGCGGGGGCAGCTCCTACGAGCAGTACTTC
>NA|TRBV27|TRBJ1-2|NA
CASSLYRDNYGYTF
TGTGCCAGCAGTTTATACAGGGACAACTATGGCTACACCTTC
>NA|TRBV10-3|TRBJ1-1|TRBD1
CAISSLQGGDTEAFF
TGTGCCATCAGCTCACTCCAGGGGGGTGACACTGAAGCTTTCTTT
>NA|TRBV7-2|TRBJ1-2|TRBD1
CASSLGQGRGYTF
TGTGCCAGCAGCTTGGGACAGGGGAGGGGCTACACCTTC
>NA|TRBV6-1|TRBJ1-2|TRBD1
CASSVVYFRGTNYYGYTF
TGTGCCAGCAGTGTGGTCTACTTCAGGGGGACTAACTATTATGGCTACACCTTC
>NA|TRBV2|TRBJ2-7|NA
CASSGRRGFHYEQYF
TGTGCCAGCAGTGGCCGGCGGGGATTCCACTACGAGCAGTACTTC
>NA|TRBV7-9|TRBJ2-6|TRBD1
CASSRGTGHSGANVLTF
TGTGCCAGCAGCCGTGGGACAGGGCACTCTGGGGCCAACGTCCTGACTTTC
>NA|TRBV27|TRBJ1-2|NA
CASSPRRGDLYGYTF
TGTGCCAGCAGTCCCCGACGGGGGGATCTCTATGGCTACACCTTC
>NA|TRBV4-1|TRBJ2-3|NA
CASSQDPGRGQVNTDTQYF
TGCGCCAGCAGCCAAGATCCGGGGAGGGGGCAAGTGAACACAGATACGCAGTATTTT
>few|TRBV7-9|TRBJ1-4|NA
CASSLAWGQNEKLFF
TGTGCCAGCAGCCTCGCCTGGGGACAAAATGAAAAACTGTTTTTT
>NA|TRBV7-9|TRBJ1-1|NA
CASSRRQVEAFF
TGTGCCAGCAGCCGTCGGCAGGTTGAAGCTTTCTTT
>NA|TRBV7-3|TRBJ1-1|NA
CASSLGGWSTEAFF
TGTGCCAGCAGCTTAGGGGGTTGGAGCACTGAAGCTTTCTTT